A single sample is the source of the 4 T cell receptor beta chains below, sequenced in a study of T cell clonotyping in hematopoietic cell transplantation. TCRdb's table, derived via immunoSEQ multiplex PCR, lists solely in-frame clones and lacks some. This table has more than 70,000 clones, almost 97% appearing once. Time point meaning: recipient sample about 28 days before transplant, after cytoreduction. Sequencing used peripheral blood mononuclear cells, obtained before stem cell transplant. These receptors were collected from a woman in her forties or fifties with acute myeloid leukemia. Some clones in this sample may be carry-over from other donors' samples.

The V call is TRBV11-2, the J call TRBJ2-1; 9 bases fit TRBD2. This CDR3 contains 16 residues. J gave up 9 bases and V 0 bases, and 9 bases lay outside the gene matches. Germline assignment: CDR1 SGHAT and CDR2 FQNNGV. CDR3 in DNA: TGTGCCAGCAGCTTAGATTGGGTAGCGGGGGTGGGTGAGCAGTTCTTC. Translated: CASSLDWVAGVGEQFF.

The rearrangement uses TRBV7-2 and TRBJ1-5; possibly TRBD1 for D (6 bases). Trimming shortened V by 1 base and J by 5 bases, and 12 bases separated the two germline ends. The CDR3 runs to 15 residues. The germline gives CDR1 SGHTA, CDR2 FQGNSA. The CDR3 region is CASSLGGTNHQPQHF. The CDR3, as DNA: TGTGCCAGCAGCTTAGGGGGGACAAACCATCAGCCCCAGCATTTT.

This chain connects TRBV2 to TRBJ2-7, with TRBD1 matching 7 bases. V was pared by 6 bases and J by 0 bases, with 8 bases of the junction left unmatched. This CDR3 contains 15 residues. The germline V gene encodes CDR1 SNHLY and CDR2 FYNNEI. CDR3 protein: CASRTGRQGSYEQYF. The CDR3 bases are TGTGCCAGCAGAACCGGGCGACAGGGCTCCTACGAGCAGTACTTC. The full variable domain, its missing parts supplied by reference TRBV2 and TRBJ2-7, is EPEVTQTPSHQVTQMGQEVILRCVPISNHLYFYWYRQILGQKVEFLVSFYNNEISEKSEIFDDQFSVERPDGSNFTLKIRSTKLEDSAMYFCASRTGRQGSYEQYFGPGTRLTVT.

This clone was detected once. The genes are TRBV15 and TRBJ2-1; the D gene is possibly TRBD2 (5 bases). V shed 0 bases and J shed 15 bases, with 18 bases lying between them. In germline, CDR1 is LNHNV, CDR2 YYDKDF (reference sequence). CDR3 length equals 14 residues. CDR3 nucleotides: TGTGCCACCAGCAGAGAGGGAACAAGGGAGAATCGGTTCTTC. It translates to CATSREGTRENRFF.